The 17 T cell receptor beta chains given below trace back to one sample, sequenced in a study of T cell responses to AZD1222 COVID-19 vaccine. Method: immunoSEQ multiplex PCR; TCRdb's copy keeps in-frame clones and lacks some. The repertoire consists of around 100,000 clones, with 75% to 90% occurring once and the leading ten covering 4.5%. This specimen consisted of peripheral blood, obtained 28 days after the second AZD1222 dose. These receptors were taken from an adult who received the AZD1222 COVID-19 vaccine.

The chain carries TRBV5-4 and TRBJ2-7, with D tentatively TRBD2 (5 bases). Germline values: CDR1 SGHNT, CDR2 YYREEE (reference sequence). This CDR3 has 14 amino acids. Between the trimmed V and J ends, which lost 3 bases and 3 bases, there was a span of 13 bases. The CDR3 coding sequence is TGTGCCAGCAGCTCAACCGGGATTAACTACGAGCAGTACTTC. Its translation is CASSSTGINYEQYF. The variable domain in full, with the rest retrieved from reference TRBV5-4 and TRBJ2-7, is ETGVTQSPTHLIKTRGQQVTLRCSSQSGHNTVSWYQQALGQGPQFIFQYYREEENGRGNFPPRFSGLQFPNYSSELNVNALELDDSALYLCASSSTGINYEQYFGPGTRLTVT.

This sequence joins TRBV7-2 and TRBJ1-2; D is possibly TRBD1 (5 bases). The ends were cut back, 4 bases at V and 4 bases at J, with 22 bases in the middle. The length of the CDR3 is 17 residues. Germline CDR1 SGHTA, CDR2 FQGNSA. CDR3 nucleotides: TGTGCCAGCAGCTCCGCGGGGAAAGGACACTTATTCTATGGCTACACCTTC. This translates into CASSSAGKGHLFYGYTF.

The chain couples TRBV27 to TRBJ2-1; 7 bases line up with TRBD1. CDR3 size: 14 residues. The germline CDR1 and CDR2 sequences are MNHEY and SMNVEV (reference sequence). V trimming: 8 bases; J trimming: 4 bases; junction bases outside the gene matches: 8. CDR3 sequence reads: CASRIGTAYNEQFF. DNA of the CDR3: TGTGCCAGCCGCATTGGGACAGCGTACAATGAGCAGTTCTTC.

V gene TRBV3-1 (or the pseudogene TRBV3-2) combines with J gene TRBJ1-1, with D possibly TRBD1 on 5 matching bases. The V end was cut by 1 base, the J end by 11 bases, with 17 bases between. The CDR3 has 14 amino acids. CDR1 and CDR2 from the germline V gene are LGHDT and YNNKEL (reference sequence). The CDR3 sequence is CASSQGLRSGTAFF. CDR3 DNA: TGTGCCAGCAGCCAAGGTTTAAGGTCCGGGACGGCTTTCTTT.

The CDR3: CASSQESVAGELFF. CDR3 sequence (DNA): TGCGCCAGCAGCCAAGAATCAGTGGCCGGGGAGCTGTTTTTT. This chain connects TRBV4-3 to TRBJ2-2; no clear D gene. The CDR3 has 14 amino acids. In germline, CDR1 is LGHNA, CDR2 YSLEER. With 0 bases removed from V and 6 bases from J, the gap between germline ends came to 8 bases.

This sequence joins TRBV19 and TRBJ1-2; 7 nucleotides align to TRBD1. With 4 bases clipped from V and 2 bases from J, the junction kept 7 bases outside the gene matches. The germline V gene has CDR1 LNHDA and CDR2 SQIVND (reference sequence). There are 15 residues in the CDR3. The CDR3 region has the DNA TGTGCCAGTAGTACCGCCGGGACAGTAAACTATGGCTACACCTTC. Its protein is CASSTAGTVNYGYTF.

The chain carries TRBV24-1 and TRBJ2-1, with 15 bases identical to TRBD2. Trimming removed 9 bases from V and 7 bases from J; junction bases left unmatched: 0. The CDR3 is 13 residues long. Germline V gene sequence: CDR1 KGHDR, CDR2 SFDVKD. The CDR3 DNA follows: TGTGCCACCGGACTAGCGGGAGGGAATGAGCAGTTCTTC. It encodes CATGLAGGNEQFF.

This clone was observed a few times. This sequence joins TRBV5-1 and TRBJ2-3, with D uncertain. CDR1 is SGHRS, CDR2 YFSETQ, per germline. The CDR3 contains 14 residues. The V end lost 0 bases, the J end lost 0 bases, and 5 bases lay between the germline ends. CDR3 region: CASSLVDSTDTQYF. CDR3 DNA: TGCGCCAGCAGCTTGGTGGATAGCACAGATACGCAGTATTTT.

CDR3 nucleotides: TGTGCCAGCAGGACTGCGGGTGACAACACCGGGGAGCTGTTTTTT. As protein: CASRTAGDNTGELFF. The chain is built from TRBV7-9 and TRBJ2-2, with TRBD2 as a possible D gene (5 bases). Germline-derived CDR1 and CDR2 are SEHNR and FQNEAQ (reference sequence). V lost 6 bases and J lost 2, with 13 bases in between. The CDR3 spans 15 residues.

The chain couples TRBV5-4 to TRBJ2-2, with D possibly TRBD1 on 5 matching bases. Germline loops: CDR1 SGHNT, CDR2 YYREEE (reference sequence). Trimming cost V 5 bases and J 0 bases, with 17 bases left between them. There are 17 residues in the CDR3. The CDR3 sequence: CASRTFQGFTNTGELFF. DNA for the CDR3: TGTGCCAGCAGGACCTTTCAGGGTTTCACGAACACCGGGGAGCTGTTTTTT.

The J gene is TRBJ2-1, the V gene TRBV6-6, with TRBD1 as a possible D gene (6 bases). The CDR3 loop spans 14 amino acids. Trimming removed 2 bases from V and 6 bases from J, with 11 bases in between. Germline V CDR1 and CDR2: MNHNY, SVGAGI (reference sequence). CDR3 nucleotides: TGTGCCAGCAGTTACCCCAGGGGACCCAATGAGCAGTTCTTC. Its protein is CASSYPRGPNEQFF.

This chain joins TRBV21-1 and TRBJ1-3; the D call TRBD1 from the table was never checked on the DNA. TRBV21-1 is flagged as a pseudogene. CDR3 length: 16 residues. The CDR3 is CASSPHKPYRVNTIYF. CDR3 DNA: TGTGCCAGCAGCCCCCACAAACCATACAGGGTAAACACCATATATTTT.

The CDR3 loop reads CASSVGGRITDTQYF. The CDR3 DNA sequence: TGTGCCAGCAGCGTAGGGGGGAGGATCACAGATACGCAGTATTTT. The rearrangement uses TRBV9 and TRBJ2-3, with D possibly TRBD2 on 6 matching bases. CDR1 and CDR2 from the germline V gene are SGDLS and YYNGEE. This CDR3 region has 15 residues. V was clipped by 0 bases and J by 2 bases, with 10 bases between them.

The count of this clone is one. The J gene is TRBJ2-6, the V gene TRBV12-3 or TRBV12-4; D call uncertain. The V end was cut by 5 bases, the J end by 4 bases, with 6 bases between. The CDR3 has 13 residues. The CDR3 protein is CASSLRGANVLTF. CDR3 nucleotide sequence: TGTGCCAGCAGTCTCCGGGGGGCCAACGTCCTGACTTTC.

The rearrangement joins TRBV18 to TRBJ2-5; D is undetermined. The CDR3 runs 13 residues. The germline CDR1 and CDR2 sequences are KGHSH and LQKENI. The ends were cut back, 3 bases at V and 5 bases at J, with 10 bases in the middle. Written as DNA, the CDR3 is TGTGCCAGCTCACCTTTGGTTTCGGAGACCCAGTACTTC. This codes for CASSPLVSETQYF.

CDR3 sequence: CAIGTSGTFSYEQYF. The CDR3 DNA reads TGTGCCATCGGGACTAGCGGGACTTTCTCCTACGAGCAGTACTTC. The genes are TRBV11-2 and TRBJ2-7; 13 bases align to TRBD2. This CDR3 is 15 amino acids long. Germline V gene sequence: CDR1 SGHAT, CDR2 FQNNGV. The trim removed 10 bases at V and 0 bases at J, leaving 6 bases unmatched.

V usage is TRBV3-1 (or the pseudogene TRBV3-2) and J usage is TRBJ2-5; the match to TRBD1 covers 7 bases. Germline values: CDR1 LGHDT, CDR2 YNNKEL (reference sequence). The CDR3 runs to 16 residues. J lost 0 bases, V lost 6 bases, and 10 bases had no gene match. The DNA of the CDR3 is TGTGCCAGCAGACCCGACAGGGCCCCTAACCAAGAGACCCAGTACTTC. Encoded protein: CASRPDRAPNQETQYF.